The source of this TCR beta chain is a study of technical replicates of blood from a handful of donors. The repertoire was sequenced with immunoSEQ multiplex PCR; TCRdb's copy has only in-frame clones and lacks some. The sample has some 70,000 clones, 95% to 97% seen once; the top ten hold about 0.26%. Germline V CDR1 and CDR2: SGHTA, FQGTGA. Trimming left V 2 bases short and J 5 bases short, with 9 bases between. The CDR3 is 13 amino acids. V and J are TRBV7-3 and TRBJ2-5; D may be TRBD2 (6 bases). The sequence came from a human donor in good health. The sequenced material came from T cells isolated from PBMCs. The CDR3 DNA sequence: TGTGCCAGCAGCTTAGGGGGGAGGGAGACCCAGTACTTC. Residues: CASSLGGRETQYF.